Listed here are 9 T cell receptor beta chains from one sample, sequenced in a study of memory CD4+ T cells and cytomegalovirus serostatus. Single viable CD3+CD4+CD8-CD45RO+ cells were sorted as the memory CD4+ T cells. TCRdb keeps only in-frame clones here, not all; method: immunoSEQ multiplex PCR. Of 40,000 to 55,000 clones detected, approximately 74% appear once; the ten largest clones hold approximately 1.2%. Sequencing was done on a sample of memory CD4+ T cells from blood. These receptors all come from an adult in good health and CMV-seropositive.

The J gene is TRBJ1-5, the V gene TRBV18, with D possibly TRBD1 on 6 matching bases. The germline V and J ends were trimmed by 4 bases and 6 bases, with 19 bases remaining between them. This CDR3 contains 16 residues. Germline lookup yields CDR1 KGHSH and CDR2 LQKENI. The DNA of the CDR3 is TGTGCCAGCTCACTCAGCACAGGGTCCTCAGGTCAGCCCCAGCATTTT. This sequence encodes CASSLSTGSSGQPQHF.

The V and J genes are TRBV6-6 and TRBJ2-5; TRBD1 aligns across 11 bases. The J segment lost 2 bases and the V segment lost 5 bases, leaving 4 bases of the junction unmatched. The germline V gene has CDR1 MNHNY and CDR2 SVGAGI (reference sequence). CDR3 size: 15 residues. The CDR3 spells CASSKGTGGQETQYF. The DNA of the CDR3 is TGTGCCAGCAGTAAGGGGACAGGGGGGCAAGAGACCCAGTACTTC.

The rearrangement joins TRBV7-2 to TRBJ2-1, with TRBD2 identical over 15 bases. Trimming at V came to 5 bases and at J to 5 bases, leaving 13 bases not matched to a gene. The germline V gene has CDR1 SGHTA and CDR2 FQGNSA. The CDR3 has 19 residues. The CDR3 loop is CASSPDPGLAGGLDNEQFF. CDR3 DNA: TGTGCCAGCAGCCCAGACCCCGGACTAGCGGGGGGGCTGGACAATGAGCAGTTCTTC.

CDR3 nucleotides: TGCGCCAGCAGCCCATTAGCGGGGGCCCAAGAGACCCAGTACTTC. Translating gives CASSPLAGAQETQYF. V gene TRBV5-1 combines with J gene TRBJ2-5; TRBD2 agrees at 9 bases. In germline, CDR1 is SGHRS, CDR2 YFSETQ. The J segment lost 1 base and the V segment lost 4 bases, leaving 5 bases of the junction unmatched. The CDR3 consists of 15 residues.

The rearrangement uses TRBV27 and TRBJ1-1; perhaps TRBD1 as D (6 bases). The CDR3 has 14 residues. V was trimmed by 2 bases and J by 5 bases, leaving 12 bases between them. Germline CDR1 MNHEY, CDR2 SMNVEV (reference sequence). The CDR3 here is CASSLARDTTEAFF. In nucleotides, the CDR3 is TGTGCCAGCAGTTTAGCCCGGGACACAACTGAAGCTTTCTTT.

Remarks on this clone: This sample includes further DNA sequences coding for the same CDR3. The rearrangement joins TRBV7-9 to TRBJ1-5; tentatively, D is TRBD1 (5 bases). CDR3 size: 12 residues. Trimming removed 3 bases from V and 5 bases from J, with 5 bases in between. Per the germline V gene, CDR1 is SEHNR and CDR2 is FQNEAQ (reference sequence). The CDR3 DNA reads as TGTGCCAGCAGCTTGGGGGATCAGCCCCAGCATTTT. It translates to CASSLGDQPQHF.

The rearrangement joins TRBV11-2 to TRBJ2-5, with D maybe TRBD2 (5 bases). Germline-derived CDR1 and CDR2 are SGHAT and FQNNGV. This CDR3 is 15 amino acids long. Between the trimmed V and J ends, which lost 5 bases and 2 bases, there was a span of 15 bases. CDR3 residues: CASSVLSGRQETQYF. CDR3 nucleotides: TGTGCCAGCAGCGTGCTTTCGGGGAGACAAGAGACCCAGTACTTC. The whole variable domain, filled in from reference TRBV11-2 and TRBJ2-5, reads EAGVAQSPRYKIIEKRQSVAFWCNPISGHATLYWYQQILGQGPKLLIQFQNNGVVDDSQLPKDRFSAERLKGVDSTLKIQPAKLEDSAVYLCASSVLSGRQETQYFGPGTRLLVL.

The chain uses TRBV7-9 and TRBJ2-3; a possible D gene is TRBD2 (5 bases). In germline, CDR1 is SEHNR, CDR2 FQNEAQ (reference sequence). CDR3 length equals 16 residues. Trimming pared 5 bases from V and 2 bases from J, leaving 17 bases between. The CDR3 spells CASSAGVAGNTDTQYF. The DNA of the CDR3 is TGTGCCAGCAGCGCCGGAGTAGCCGGGAACACAGATACGCAGTATTTT.

The chain employs TRBV6-1 and TRBJ1-1, with D possibly being TRBD1 (5 bases). There are 13 residues in the CDR3. Germline CDR1 and CDR2: MNHNS and SASEGT. V was trimmed by 9 bases and J by 6 bases, leaving 17 bases between them. Written as DNA, the CDR3 is TGTGCCAGTAACGATCTGGGGGTTCCTGAAGCTTTCTTT. It codes for CASNDLGVPEAFF.